These T cell receptor beta chains were read from a single sample in a study of PD-1 blockade in classical Hodgkin lymphoma. Using immunoSEQ multiplex PCR, the repertoire was profiled, and TCRdb retains in-frame clones only, with some absent. The sample records tens of thousands of clones, over 60% being singletons. The specimen comprised peripheral blood mononuclear cells (PBMCs), sampled before the second cycle of nivolumab. These receptors were taken from a human donor with classical Hodgkin lymphoma. The CDR3 runs from the conserved cysteine through the conserved F or W. Each record gives: V gene, clone size, D gene, J gene, CDR3 protein, CDR3 DNA. D genes are given only for firm matches. A clone size is listed for some rows: how often the clone was seen (once, few, many), or a class if it is expanded.

>TRBV13|many|TRBD2|TRBJ2-1
CASRGAGGPRYNEQFF
TGTGCCAGCAGGGGGGCGGGAGGGCCGAGATACAATGAGCAGTTCTTC
>TRBV25-1|.|.|TRBJ2-1
CASREAGVLNEQFF
TGTGCCAGCAGGGAGGCAGGGGTTCTCAATGAGCAGTTCTTC
>TRBV7-8|few|TRBD1|TRBJ1-5
CASSLGGTGSSNQPQHF
TGTGCCAGCAGCTTAGGTGGGACAGGGAGTAGCAATCAGCCCCAGCATTTT
>TRBV7-2|once|TRBD2|TRBJ2-7
CASSPRLAGGRAYEQYF
TGTGCCAGCAGCCCCCGGCTAGCGGGAGGAAGGGCCTACGAGCAGTACTTC
>TRBV11-2|.|.|TRBJ2-7
CASSLRRHKSYEQYF
TGTGCCAGCAGCTTACGACGACACAAGAGCTACGAGCAGTACTTC
>TRBV2|.|TRBD2|TRBJ2-7
CASSWTSGNYEQYF
TGTGCCAGCAGCTGGACTAGCGGGAACTACGAGCAGTACTTC
>TRBV14|few|.|TRBJ1-2
CASSQQSVTYTF
TGTGCCAGCAGCCAGCAATCAGTTACCTACACCTTC
>TRBV6-5|few|.|TRBJ2-7
CASSFPGPLNEQYF
TGTGCCAGCAGTTTCCCGGGACCCCTGAACGAGCAGTACTTC
>TRBV18|.|TRBD1|TRBJ1-6
CASSPTGTGGISLHF
TGTGCCAGCTCGCCTACCGGGACAGGGGGCATTTCCCTCCACTTT
>TRBV25-1|.|.|TRBJ2-2
CASSFQGGTGELFF
TGTGCCAGCAGTTTTCAAGGGGGCACCGGGGAGCTGTTTTTT
>TRBV29-1|few|.|TRBJ2-2
CSVDGGYGELFF
TGCAGCGTTGATGGTGGTTACGGGGAGCTGTTTTTT
>TRBV30|.|.|TRBJ1-2
CARTYNYGYTF
TGTGCCAGGACTTATAACTATGGCTACACCTTC
>TRBV30|.|TRBD2|TRBJ2-1
CAWSVRLAGAQNEQFF
TGTGCCTGGAGTGTACGGCTAGCGGGAGCGCAGAATGAGCAGTTCTTC
>TRBV27|.|TRBD1|TRBJ1-2
CASRRTGIFYGYTF
TGTGCCAGCAGACGGACAGGGATATTCTATGGCTACACCTTC
>TRBV28|.|.|TRBJ2-5
CASSRPIGQTQYF
TGTGCCAGCAGTCGGCCCATAGGACAGACCCAGTACTTC
>TRBV6-5|medium-sized|.|TRBJ2-1
CASSYVAGSDEQFF
TGTGCCAGCAGTTACGTCGCAGGGTCCGATGAGCAGTTCTTC